This T cell receptor beta chain was retrieved from a study of T cells in Graves' hyperthyroidism and ophthalmopathy. Amplification of TCR beta CDR3 regions used RNA as the template. The HTBI primer set served for first-round RT-PCR of the TCR CDR3. TCRdb independently ran MiXCR on the multiplex PCR reads; one entry per CDR3 protein. The table lists roughly 570,000 distinct CDR3 sequences, about a sixth of them singletons. For this clonotype: No antigen is known for it.

Any patient presenting with uncontrolled infection, other autoimmune disease, pregnancy or lactation was left out. The authors obtained PBMCs from over 8.5 ml of fresh peripheral blood. Study-level findings and limits: In the blood, most expanded thyroid clonotypes above 0.001 appeared as well. Classification by a 13 V-J model distinguished ophthalmopathy from stable hyperthyroidism.

The V gene's germline CDR1 is KGHSH and CDR2 LQKENI. Trimming removed 2 bases from V and 5 bases from J, with 15 bases in between. This CDR3 is built from 16 residues. This TCR derives from a woman in her thirties with Graves' hyperthyroidism. The J gene is TRBJ2-2, the V gene TRBV18; D is perhaps TRBD1 (6 bases). Sequencing was performed on blood. The CDR3 coding sequence is TGTGCCAGCTCACCAAATTGGGGGACAAGGACCGGGGAGCTGTTTTTT. Its translation is CASSPNWGTRTGELFF.